Presented here are 19 T cell receptor beta chains from one specimen sequenced in a study of cytomegalovirus exposure and HLA in healthy donors (dated by TCRdb to 2015 to 2018). Library preparation employed the immunoSEQ multiplex PCR assay. For the multiplex PCR, a mixture combining 60 forward primers for TCR Vbeta segments and 13 reverse primers for TCR Jbeta segments was used. TCRdb's version of the immuneACCESS table is confined to in-frame rearrangements and falls short of the full clone set. An unresolved V gene accounts for under half of the shortfall where checked; the remainder is of unknown origin. This sample gives some 110,000 clones in total; approximately 9.4% of them show up just once. The ten largest clones add up to less than 4% of the sample. The sequencing sample was made of PBMCs. Receptors were obtained from a man aged 25 to 45 in good health and CMV-seronegative.

This clone has just a few counts. The rearrangement joins TRBV7-9 to TRBJ1-2; no clear D. Trimming shortened V by 3 bases and J by 4 bases, and 15 bases separated the two germline ends. Germline CDR1 reads SEHNR; CDR2 reads FQNEAQ (reference sequence). This CDR3 contains 15 residues. The CDR3 DNA sequence: TGTGCCAGCAGCTTCGATACAACCCGGGGCTATGGCTACACCTTC. This sequence encodes CASSFDTTRGYGYTF.

This clone showed up just a few times. V usage is TRBV11-2 and J usage is TRBJ2-5, with 7 bases identical to TRBD1. Germline V gene sequence: CDR1 SGHAT, CDR2 FQNNGV. The CDR3 is 15 residues long. The ends lost 5 bases at V and 5 bases at J; junction bases unmatched: 11. The CDR3 nucleotides are TGTGCCAGCAGCCATAAGACAGGGCTCCAGGAGACCCAGTACTTC. Protein product: CASSHKTGLQETQYF.

V is TRBV11-2 and J is TRBJ1-1, with unresolved D. The CDR3 length is 12 residues. V lost 5 bases, J lost 1 base, and 5 bases lay in between. CDR1 SGHAT and CDR2 FQNNGV come from the germline V gene. CDR3 in amino acids: CASSIKNTEAFF. In nucleotides, the CDR3 is TGTGCCAGCAGCATCAAGAACACTGAAGCTTTCTTT.

This clone has only a few counts. V is TRBV28 and J is TRBJ2-7, with D hard to call. CDR1 MDHEN and CDR2 SYDVKM come from the germline V gene. The germline V and J ends were trimmed by 1 base and 3 bases, with 7 bases remaining between them. The CDR3 loop spans 13 amino acids. The CDR3 protein is CASSLSFVYEQYF. For the CDR3, the DNA is TGTGCCAGCAGTTTATCCTTTGTCTACGAGCAGTACTTC. Full variable domain (outside the CDR3, taken from reference TRBV28 and TRBJ2-7): DVKVTQSSRYLVKRTGEKVFLECVQDMDHENMFWYRQDPGLGLRLIYFSYDVKMKEKGDIPEGYSVSREKKERFSLILESASTNQTSMYLCASSLSFVYEQYFGPGTRLTVT.

This clone was detected a few times. V usage is TRBV15 and J usage is TRBJ1-3, with unresolved D. Trimming took 5 bases from V and 0 from J, leaving 17 bases between them. The V gene's germline CDR1 is LNHNV and CDR2 YYDKDF (reference sequence). The CDR3 sequence is 17 residues long. CDR3: CATSQGGMRHSGNTIYF. CDR3 DNA: TGTGCCACCAGCCAAGGCGGAATGCGGCACTCTGGAAACACCATATATTTT.

This clone showed up just a few times. Here the CDR3 DNA reads TGCGCCAGCAGTGAGTCGCCGGGGATCTCTGGAAACACCATATATTTT. Amino acid sequence: CASSESPGISGNTIYF. The chain couples TRBV10-1 to TRBJ1-3, with D hard to call. V dropped 0 bases and J dropped 0 bases, with 9 bases sitting between them. The CDR3 covers 16 residues. CDR1 is WNHNN, CDR2 SYGVQD, per germline (reference sequence).

The V and J genes are TRBV18 and TRBJ2-2, with D possibly being TRBD1 (6 bases). The CDR3 is 15 residues long. The V gene lost 0 bases and the J gene lost 7 bases, with 12 bases spanning the gap. Germline CDR1 KGHSH, CDR2 LQKENI. This CDR3 is CASSPPSGAGGELFF. In DNA, the CDR3 is TGTGCCAGCTCACCACCGTCAGGGGCTGGCGGGGAGCTGTTTTTT.

The J gene is TRBJ2-7, the V gene TRBV21-1; the D segment call TRBD2 is taken from the table without a DNA check. TRBV21-1 is a listed pseudogene. The CDR3 runs 14 residues. CDR3 DNA: TGTGCCAGCAGCACTAGCGGGCATGACTACGAGCAGTACTTC. This sequence encodes CASSTSGHDYEQYF.

This clone was detected only a few times. V gene TRBV30 combines with J gene TRBJ2-1, with 10 bases lining up with TRBD2. The CDR3 runs to 15 residues. Germline V gene lookup returns CDR1 GTSNPN and CDR2 SVGIG (reference sequence). V dropped 4 bases and J dropped 15; count of bases not matched to a gene: 18. The DNA of the CDR3 is TGTGCCTGGAATGAACAGGGGCTAGCGGGAGTATACCTGTTCTTC. This translates into CAWNEQGLAGVYLFF.

The sample holds a few counts of this clone. J is TRBJ1-4 and V is TRBV6-5; 7 nucleotides align to TRBD1. After removal of 0 bases from V and 5 bases from J, the junction contained 6 bases not matched to a gene. Per the germline V gene, CDR1 is MNHEY and CDR2 is SVGAGI. CDR3 length: 16 residues. CDR3 nucleotide sequence: TGTGCCAGCAGTTACTCGGGACAGTTACGAAATGAAAAACTGTTTTTT. Protein sequence: CASSYSGQLRNEKLFF.

CDR3 residues: CASSVATWTSGNNEQFF. In DNA form, the CDR3 reads TGTGCCAGCAGCGTAGCTACATGGACTAGCGGGAACAATGAGCAGTTCTTC. This chain connects TRBV9 to TRBJ2-1, with 12 positions matching TRBD2. J gave up 5 bases and V 0 bases, and 6 bases lay outside the gene matches. This CDR3 region has 17 residues. CDR1 and CDR2 from the germline V gene are SGDLS and YYNGEE.

The sample holds a few counts of this clone. This sequence joins TRBV7-2 and TRBJ2-5, with D possibly being TRBD2 (5 bases). V gave up 6 bases and J gave up 4 bases, with 12 bases separating them. In germline, CDR1 is SGHTA, CDR2 FQGNSA. The CDR3 sequence is 13 residues long. The CDR3, as DNA: TGTGCCAGCAGGTCCGGGGATGGAGAGACCCAGTACTTC. Residues: CASRSGDGETQYF.

This clone was counted between two and nine times. V and J are TRBV6-1 and TRBJ2-5; D ambiguous. The CDR3 runs to 15 residues. Trimming pared 2 bases from V and 0 bases from J, leaving 10 bases between. Germline CDR1 reads MNHNS; CDR2 reads SASEGT. For the CDR3, the DNA is TGTGCCAGCAGTGAAAAGAGTTGGTACCAAGAGACCCAGTACTTC. It translates to CASSEKSWYQETQYF.

This clone was observed a few times. The genes are TRBV27 and TRBJ2-7, with 7 nucleotides matching TRBD1. V shed 7 bases and J 2 bases; nucleotides not matched to a gene: 8. This CDR3 has 14 residues. Germline CDR1 is MNHEY and CDR2 is SMNVEV (reference sequence). CDR3 sequence (DNA): TGTGCCAGCACCACAGGGGATAACCCCTACGAGCAGTACTTC. It encodes CASTTGDNPYEQYF.

The chain combines TRBV7-2 with TRBJ1-3, with unresolved D. Trimming took off 2 bases at V and 1 base at J, with 6 bases between the two ends. Looked up from germline, CDR1 is SGHTA and CDR2 is FQGNSA. This CDR3 comprises 14 residues. CDR3 sequence reads: CASSLSRSGNTIYF. The DNA of the CDR3 is TGTGCCAGCAGCTTAAGCAGGTCTGGAAACACCATATATTTT.

The chain is built from TRBV30 and TRBJ2-7; D is unclear. The ends were cut back, 0 bases at V and 2 bases at J, with 14 bases in the middle. This CDR3 spans 15 amino acids. Germline lookup yields CDR1 GTSNPN and CDR2 SVGIG (reference sequence). The CDR3 DNA follows: TGTGCCTGGAGTGTACGTCAACAGAGAGCCTACGAGCAGTACTTC. It translates to CAWSVRQQRAYEQYF.

There are a few counts of this clone. The chain couples TRBV14 to TRBJ2-1, with a weak D call TRBD2 (6 bases). There are 14 residues in the CDR3. Trimming shortened V by 1 base and J by 4 bases, and 8 bases separated the two germline ends. CDR1 SGHDN and CDR2 FVKESK come from the germline V gene. CDR3 protein: CASSQALAYNEQFF. The CDR3 region has the DNA TGTGCCAGCAGCCAAGCACTAGCTTACAATGAGCAGTTCTTC.

The V and J genes are TRBV2 and TRBJ2-7; the D gene is possibly TRBD1 (6 bases). This CDR3 region has 13 residues. CDR1 is SNHLY, CDR2 FYNNEI, per germline. V was clipped by 8 bases and J by 5 bases, with 16 bases between them. The CDR3 region is CASGIQGSHEQYF. CDR3 nucleotides: TGTGCCAGCGGTATACAGGGTTCCCACGAGCAGTACTTC.

The chain carries TRBV5-1 and TRBJ2-7; the match to TRBD2 covers 8 bases. Germline V gene data show CDR1 as SGHRS and CDR2 as YFSETQ. The trim removed 4 bases at V and 0 bases at J, leaving 6 bases unmatched. The CDR3 contains 15 residues. The CDR3 coding sequence is TGCGCCAGCAGCCTACTAGCGGACTCCTCCTACGAGCAGTACTTC. This gives the protein CASSLLADSSYEQYF.